Each of the 9 T cell receptor beta chains below was sequenced from the same sample in a study of T cell repertoires in cytomegalovirus infection. No antigen is known for these receptors. One entry per CDR3 protein results from TCRdb running MiXCR on the reads. The sample consists of approximately 770,000 distinct CDR3 sequences, about 28% of them appearing once. The starting material was cultured CD8+ T cells from PBMCs, obtained from culture after CMV antigen stimulation. All receptors come from a human donor in good health (CMV status not recorded). Some clones in this sample may be carry-over from other donors' samples.

This clonotype was recorded only once. The rearrangement joins TRBV27 to TRBJ2-1; D ambiguous. The CDR3 is 14 amino acids. Germline V CDR1 and CDR2: MNHEY, SMNVEV (reference sequence). The V gene lost 2 bases and the J gene lost 6 bases, with 11 bases spanning the gap. This chain's CDR3 is CASSLTEIGNEQFF. In nucleotides, the CDR3 is TGTGCCAGCAGTTTAACAGAGATCGGCAATGAGCAGTTCTTC.

V and J are TRBV7-9 and TRBJ1-4; 8 nucleotides align to TRBD1. CDR3 length: 14 amino acids. Trimming removed 5 bases from V and 6 bases from J; junction bases left unmatched: 5. Looked up from germline, CDR1 is SEHNR and CDR2 is FQNEAQ (reference sequence). CDR3 amino acids: CASSRTGKDEKLFF. In DNA, the CDR3 is TGTGCCAGCAGCAGGACAGGGAAGGATGAAAAACTGTTTTTT.

This chain connects TRBV7-8 to TRBJ2-5; no clear D. V shed 3 bases and J shed 4 bases, with 18 bases lying between them. The CDR3 length is 16 residues. From germline, CDR1 is SGHVS and CDR2 FQNEAQ. In nucleotides, the CDR3 is TGTGCCAGCAGCTTTCTCGACGGATACCTAGGAGAGACCCAGTACTTC. This translates into CASSFLDGYLGETQYF.

The chain joins TRBV10-3 to TRBJ2-3; TRBD2 is a possible D gene (5 bases). From germline, CDR1 is ENHRY and CDR2 SYGVKD. CDR3 length equals 15 residues. V lost 6 bases, J lost 0 bases, and 13 bases lay in between. The CDR3 loop reads CAIREVRTSTDTQYF. DNA for the CDR3: TGTGCCATCAGGGAGGTTCGCACTAGCACAGATACGCAGTATTTT.

In this sample, this clonotype turned up many times. The CDR3 region has the DNA TGTGCCAGCAGCGGACAGAACAATGAGCAGTTCTTC. The encoded protein is CASSGQNNEQFF. V and J are TRBV5-8 and TRBJ2-1, with TRBD1 as a possible D gene (6 bases). The CDR3 sequence is 12 residues long. V was pared by 4 bases and J by 5 bases, with 7 bases between. Per the germline V gene, CDR1 is SGHTS and CDR2 is YDEGEE. Full variable domain (rest looked up from reference TRBV5-8 and TRBJ2-1): EAGVTQSPTHLIKTRGQQATLRCSPISGHTSVYWYQQALGLGLQFLLWYDEGEERNRGNFPPRFSGRQFPNYSSELNVNALELEDSALYLCASSGQNNEQFFGPGTRLTVL.

Many counts were recorded for this clonotype. The chain uses TRBV7-2 and TRBJ1-6, with D unclear. This CDR3 region has 14 residues. V lost 2 bases and J lost 7, with 9 bases in between. Germline loops: CDR1 SGHTA, CDR2 FQGNSA. CDR3: CASSLRLWNSPLHF. In DNA, the CDR3 is TGTGCCAGCAGCTTAAGGCTTTGGAATTCACCCCTCCACTTT. Variable domain in full (rest from reference TRBV7-2 and TRBJ1-6): GAGVSQSPSNKVTEKGKDVELRCDPISGHTALYWYRQSLGQGLEFLIYFQGNSAPDKSGLPSDRFSAERTGGSVSTLTIQRTQQEDSAVYLCASSLRLWNSPLHFGNGTRLTVT.

The rearrangement uses TRBV3-1 and TRBJ1-2; D ambiguous. CDR1 and CDR2 from the germline V gene are LGHDT and YNNKEL (reference sequence). The CDR3 contains 16 residues. V lost 1 base, J lost 3 bases, and 15 bases lay in between. CDR3: CASSQGETAAHYGYTF. The CDR3 bases are TGTGCCAGCAGCCAAGGGGAGACGGCAGCGCACTATGGCTACACCTTC. Combining the CDR3 with reference TRBV3-1 and TRBJ1-2 gives the whole variable domain DTAVSQTPKYLVTQMGNDKSIKCEQNLGHDTMYWYKQDSKKFLKIMFSYNNKELIINETVPNRFSPKSPDKAHLNLHINSLELGDSAVYFCASSQGETAAHYGYTFGSGTRLTVV.

This sequence joins TRBV7-9 and TRBJ2-1; 7 nucleotides align to TRBD1. V trimming: 6 bases; J trimming: 9 bases; junction bases outside the gene matches: 8. Germline assignment: CDR1 SEHNR and CDR2 FQNEAQ (reference sequence). The CDR3 is 13 residues long. The CDR3 bases are TGTGCCAGCAGGGTCGACAGGGCATTTGAGCAGTTCTTC. The encoded protein is CASRVDRAFEQFF.

This clonotype came up many times. This chain links TRBV7-8 with TRBJ2-3; perhaps TRBD2 as D (6 bases). V was trimmed by 7 bases and J by 4 bases, leaving 15 bases between them. Germline V CDR1 and CDR2: SGHVS, FQNEAQ. CDR3 size: 14 residues. The CDR3 is CASNSGPWADTQYF. The CDR3 DNA reads as TGTGCCAGCAACAGCGGGCCGTGGGCAGATACGCAGTATTTT.